This T cell receptor beta chain was documented in a study of blood T cell repertoires in COVID-19. Across the whole study: Samples of COVID-19 (acute and convalescent) were obtained from the United States, Italy and Spain.

J was trimmed by 4 bases and V by 3 bases; bases with no gene match: 7. Per the germline V gene, CDR1 is KGHSH and CDR2 is LQKENI. The length of the CDR3 is 16 residues. The table came from immunoSEQ multiplex PCR; TCRdb's copy has only in-frame clones and leaves some out. The sample has some 41,000 clones, about 88% seen once; the top ten hold roughly 12%. The specimen was peripheral blood. The V call is TRBV18, the J call TRBJ1-3; 9 bases map to TRBD1. The source is a man aged 55-75 years with active COVID-19. The CDR3 DNA sequence: TGTGCCAGCTCACCCGAACGCGGGACAGGGGGAAACACCATATATTTT. It translates to CASSPERGTGGNTIYF.